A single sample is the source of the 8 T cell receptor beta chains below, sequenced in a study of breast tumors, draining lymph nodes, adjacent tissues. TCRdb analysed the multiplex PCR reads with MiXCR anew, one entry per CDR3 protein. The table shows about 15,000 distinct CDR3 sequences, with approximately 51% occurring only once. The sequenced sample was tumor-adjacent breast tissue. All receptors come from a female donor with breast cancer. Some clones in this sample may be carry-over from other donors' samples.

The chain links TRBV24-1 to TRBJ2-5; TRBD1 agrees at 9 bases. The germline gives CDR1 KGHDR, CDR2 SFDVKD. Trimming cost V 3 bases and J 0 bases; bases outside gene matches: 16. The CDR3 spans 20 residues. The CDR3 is CATSDGGQGYRMLYQETQYF. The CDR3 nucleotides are TGTGCCACCAGTGATGGAGGACAGGGGTACAGGATGCTGTACCAAGAGACCCAGTACTTC.

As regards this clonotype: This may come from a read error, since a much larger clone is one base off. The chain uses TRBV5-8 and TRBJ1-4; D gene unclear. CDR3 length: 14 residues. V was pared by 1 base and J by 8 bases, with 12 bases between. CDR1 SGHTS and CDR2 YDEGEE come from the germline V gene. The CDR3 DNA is TGTGCCAGCAGCTTGAACCGGGCCCTCGAAAAACTGTTTTTT. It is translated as CASSLNRALEKLFF.

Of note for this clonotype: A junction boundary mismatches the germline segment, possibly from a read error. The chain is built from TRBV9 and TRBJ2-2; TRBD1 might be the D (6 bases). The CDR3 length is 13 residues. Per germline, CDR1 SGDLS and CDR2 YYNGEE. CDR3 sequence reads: CASSSQGLGELFF. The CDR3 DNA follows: TGTGCCAGCAGCTCTCAGGGGCTCGGGGAACTGTTTTTT.

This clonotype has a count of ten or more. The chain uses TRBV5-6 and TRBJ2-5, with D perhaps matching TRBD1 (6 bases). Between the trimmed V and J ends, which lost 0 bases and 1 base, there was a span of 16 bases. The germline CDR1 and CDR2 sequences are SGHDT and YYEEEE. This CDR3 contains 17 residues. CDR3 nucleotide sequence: TGTGCCAGCAGCTTGGAGGGCCAGGGGTTGGCCCAAGAGACCCAGTACTTC. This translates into CASSLEGQGLAQETQYF.

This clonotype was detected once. The CDR3, as DNA: TGTGCCAGCGATCCGACAGGGGTCTATGGCTACACCTTC. It specifies CASDPTGVYGYTF. This sequence joins TRBV2 and TRBJ1-2, with 8 bases identical to TRBD1. Per germline, CDR1 SNHLY and CDR2 FYNNEI. The CDR3 extends over 13 amino acids. V was pared by 8 bases and J by 4 bases, with 6 bases of the junction left unmatched.

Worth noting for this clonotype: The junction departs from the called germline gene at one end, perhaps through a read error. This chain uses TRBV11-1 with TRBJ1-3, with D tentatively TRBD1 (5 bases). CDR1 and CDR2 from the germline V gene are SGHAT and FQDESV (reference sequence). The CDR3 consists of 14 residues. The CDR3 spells CASSLRAGRNTEAF. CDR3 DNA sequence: TGTGCCAGCAGCTTAAGGGCAGGGAGGAACACTGAAGCTTTT.

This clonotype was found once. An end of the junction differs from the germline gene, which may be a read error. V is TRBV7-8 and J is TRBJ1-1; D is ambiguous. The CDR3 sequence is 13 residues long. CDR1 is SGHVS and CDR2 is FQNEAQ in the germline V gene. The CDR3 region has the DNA TGTGCCAGCACCTTAGCCGGGGAGGCTGAAGCTTTCTTT. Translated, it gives CASTLAGEAEAFF.

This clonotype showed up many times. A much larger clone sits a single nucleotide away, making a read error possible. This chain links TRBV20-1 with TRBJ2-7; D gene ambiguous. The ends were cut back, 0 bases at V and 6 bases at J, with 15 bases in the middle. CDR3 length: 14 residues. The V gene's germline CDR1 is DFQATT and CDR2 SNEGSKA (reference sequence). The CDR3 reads CSAREGGSSPEQYF. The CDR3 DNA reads TGCAGTGCTAGAGAGGGCGGCAGTTCCCCCGAGCAGTACTTC.